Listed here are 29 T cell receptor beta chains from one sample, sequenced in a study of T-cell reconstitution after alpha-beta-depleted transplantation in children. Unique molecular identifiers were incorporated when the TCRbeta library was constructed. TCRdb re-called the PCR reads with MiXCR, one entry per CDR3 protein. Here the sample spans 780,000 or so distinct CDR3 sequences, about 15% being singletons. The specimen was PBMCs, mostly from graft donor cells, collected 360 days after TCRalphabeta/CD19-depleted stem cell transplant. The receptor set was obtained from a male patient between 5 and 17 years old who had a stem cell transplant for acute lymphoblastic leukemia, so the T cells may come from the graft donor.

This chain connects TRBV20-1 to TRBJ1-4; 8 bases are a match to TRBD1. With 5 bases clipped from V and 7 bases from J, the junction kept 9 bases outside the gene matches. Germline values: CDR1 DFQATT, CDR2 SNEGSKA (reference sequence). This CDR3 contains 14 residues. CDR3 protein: CSAHLWDRSEKLFF. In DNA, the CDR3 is TGCAGTGCTCACCTCTGGGACAGGTCTGAAAAACTGTTTTTT.

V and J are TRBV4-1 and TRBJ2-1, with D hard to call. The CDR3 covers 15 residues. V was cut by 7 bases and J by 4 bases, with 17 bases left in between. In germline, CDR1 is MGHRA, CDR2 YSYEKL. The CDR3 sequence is CASNRFYSYYNEQFF. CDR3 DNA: TGCGCCAGCAACCGGTTCTACAGCTATTACAATGAGCAGTTCTTC.

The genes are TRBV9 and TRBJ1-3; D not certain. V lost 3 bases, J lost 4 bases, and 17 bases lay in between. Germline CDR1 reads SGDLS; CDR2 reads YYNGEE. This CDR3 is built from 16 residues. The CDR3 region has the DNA TGTGCCAGCAGCGCCCTCGACGAGGGCTACGGAAACACCATATATTTT. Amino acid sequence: CASSALDEGYGNTIYF.

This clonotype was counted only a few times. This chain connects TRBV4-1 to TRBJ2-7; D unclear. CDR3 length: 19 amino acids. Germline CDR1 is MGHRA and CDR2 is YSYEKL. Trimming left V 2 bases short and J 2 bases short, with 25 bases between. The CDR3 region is CASSQSRADTLRVPYEQYF. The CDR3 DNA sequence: TGCGCCAGCAGCCAAAGTAGGGCAGATACTTTGCGAGTTCCCTACGAGCAGTACTTC.

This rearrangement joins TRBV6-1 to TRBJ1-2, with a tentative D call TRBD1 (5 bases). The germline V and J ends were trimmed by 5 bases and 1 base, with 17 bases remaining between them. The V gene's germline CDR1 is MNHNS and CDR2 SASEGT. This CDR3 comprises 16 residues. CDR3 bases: TGTGCCAGCAGTCGCGGGGGGGGGTGGAGTAACTATGGCTACACCTTC. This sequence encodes CASSRGGGWSNYGYTF.

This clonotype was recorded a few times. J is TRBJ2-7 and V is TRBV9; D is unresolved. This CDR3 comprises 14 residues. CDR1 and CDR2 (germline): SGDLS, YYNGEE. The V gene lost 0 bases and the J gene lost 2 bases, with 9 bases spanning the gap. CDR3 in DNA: TGTGCCAGCAGCGTAGACCGGGCCCCCTACGAGCAGTACTTC. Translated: CASSVDRAPYEQYF. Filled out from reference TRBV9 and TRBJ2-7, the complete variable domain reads DSGVTQTPKHLITATGQRVTLRCSPRSGDLSVYWYQQSLDQGLQFLIQYYNGEERAKGNILERFSAQQFPDLHSELNLSSLELGDSALYFCASSVDRAPYEQYFGPGTRLTVT.

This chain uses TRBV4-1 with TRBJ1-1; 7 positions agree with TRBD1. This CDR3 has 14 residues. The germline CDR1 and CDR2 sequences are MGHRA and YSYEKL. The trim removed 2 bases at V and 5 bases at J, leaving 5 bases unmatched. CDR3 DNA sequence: TGCGCCAGCAGCCAACCGACAGGGTGGACTGAAGCTTTCTTT. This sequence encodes CASSQPTGWTEAFF.

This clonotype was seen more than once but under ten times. CDR3 residues: CASSQEASGIVTYNEQFF. The CDR3 bases are TGTGCCAGCAGCCAAGAGGCTAGCGGGATTGTCACCTACAATGAGCAGTTCTTC. The chain is built from TRBV4-2 and TRBJ2-1; TRBD2 matches at 9 bases. Germline CDR1 reads LGHNA; CDR2 reads YNFKEQ. The length of the CDR3 is 18 residues. The J segment lost 2 bases and the V segment lost 0 bases, leaving 8 bases of the junction unmatched.

CDR3 residues: CASSPSGSSVDTQYF. CDR3 DNA sequence: TGTGCCAGCTCGCCTAGCGGGAGTTCTGTAGATACGCAGTATTTT. The rearrangement uses TRBV12-3 or TRBV12-4 and TRBJ2-3; 10 bases fit TRBD2. The CDR3 is made up of 15 amino acids. V lost 8 bases and J lost 5; bases outside the gene matches: 10.

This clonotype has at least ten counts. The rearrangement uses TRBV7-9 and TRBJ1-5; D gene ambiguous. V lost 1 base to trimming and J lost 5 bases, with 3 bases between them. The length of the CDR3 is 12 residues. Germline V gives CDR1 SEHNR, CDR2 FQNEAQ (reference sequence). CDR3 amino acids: CASSLGHQPQHF. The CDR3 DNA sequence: TGTGCCAGCAGCTTAGGCCATCAGCCCCAGCATTTT.

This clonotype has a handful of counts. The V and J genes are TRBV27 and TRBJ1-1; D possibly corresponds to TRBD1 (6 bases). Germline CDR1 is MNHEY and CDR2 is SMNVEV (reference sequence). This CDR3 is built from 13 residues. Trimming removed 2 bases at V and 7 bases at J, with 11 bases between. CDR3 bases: TGTGCCAGCAGTTTACTACCCAGGGGTGAAGCTTTCTTT. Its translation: CASSLLPRGEAFF.

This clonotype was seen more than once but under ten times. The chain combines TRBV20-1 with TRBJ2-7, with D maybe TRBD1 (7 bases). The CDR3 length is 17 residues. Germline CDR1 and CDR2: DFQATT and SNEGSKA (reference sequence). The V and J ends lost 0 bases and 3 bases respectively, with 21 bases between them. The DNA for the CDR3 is TGCAGTGCTAGAGATATAGAGGCGGGGACAGCACTCTACGAGCAGTACTTC. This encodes CSARDIEAGTALYEQYF.

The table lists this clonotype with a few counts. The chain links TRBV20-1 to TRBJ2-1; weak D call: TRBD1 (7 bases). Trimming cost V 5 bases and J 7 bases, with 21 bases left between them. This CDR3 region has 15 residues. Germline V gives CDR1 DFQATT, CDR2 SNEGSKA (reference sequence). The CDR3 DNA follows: TGCAGTGCTGGCGGCGGGAAATACAGGGGAAATGAGCAGTTCTTC. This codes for CSAGGGKYRGNEQFF.

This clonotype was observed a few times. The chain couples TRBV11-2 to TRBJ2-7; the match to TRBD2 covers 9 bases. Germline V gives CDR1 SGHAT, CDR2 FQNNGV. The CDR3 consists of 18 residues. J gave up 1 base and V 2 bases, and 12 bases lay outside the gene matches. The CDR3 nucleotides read TGTGCCAGCAGCTTATACGCCGCCCCAGCGGGAGGTTCCTACGAGCAGTACTTC. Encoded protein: CASSLYAAPAGGSYEQYF.

This chain's CDR3 is CASSPLRLAVSSYEQYF. In nucleotides, the CDR3 is TGTGCCAGCAGCCCCCTGCGACTAGCGGTTTCCTCCTACGAGCAGTACTTC. This chain links TRBV7-8 with TRBJ2-7; 9 bases are shared with TRBD2. The germline V gene encodes CDR1 SGHVS and CDR2 FQNEAQ. V shed 5 bases, J shed 0 bases, and the junction held 11 bases outside the gene matches. The CDR3 length is 17 residues. The whole variable domain, remainder taken from reference TRBV7-8 and TRBJ2-7, is GAGVSQSPRYKVAKRGQDVALRCDPISGHVSLFWYQQALGQGPEFLTYFQNEAQLDKSGLPSDRFFAERPEGSVSTLKIQRTQQEDSAVYLCASSPLRLAVSSYEQYFGPGTRLTVT.

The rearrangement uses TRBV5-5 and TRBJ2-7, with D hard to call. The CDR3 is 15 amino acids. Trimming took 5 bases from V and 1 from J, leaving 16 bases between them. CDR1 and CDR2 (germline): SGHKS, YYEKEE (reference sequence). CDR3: CASSRASLESYEQYF. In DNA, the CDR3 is TGTGCCAGCAGTCGGGCTAGTCTAGAATCCTACGAGCAGTACTTC.

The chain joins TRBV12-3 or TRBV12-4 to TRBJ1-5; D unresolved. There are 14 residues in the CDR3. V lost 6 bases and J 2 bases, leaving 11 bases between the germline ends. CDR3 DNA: TGTGCCAGCAGCCCGTCGGTCCGCAATCAGCCCCAGCATTTT. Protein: CASSPSVRNQPQHF.

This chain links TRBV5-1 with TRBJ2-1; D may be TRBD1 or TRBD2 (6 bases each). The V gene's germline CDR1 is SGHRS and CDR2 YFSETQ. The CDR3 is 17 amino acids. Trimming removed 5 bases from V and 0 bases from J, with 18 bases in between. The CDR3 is CASSDRRGVPSYNEQFF. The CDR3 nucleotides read TGCGCCAGCAGTGACCGGAGGGGGGTCCCCTCCTACAATGAGCAGTTCTTC.

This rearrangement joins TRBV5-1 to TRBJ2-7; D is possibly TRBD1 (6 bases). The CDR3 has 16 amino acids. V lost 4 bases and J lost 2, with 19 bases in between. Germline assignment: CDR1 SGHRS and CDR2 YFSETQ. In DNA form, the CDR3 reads TGCGCCAGCAGCCACCCCAGGGGATTCGTAGCCTACGAGCAGTACTTC. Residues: CASSHPRGFVAYEQYF.

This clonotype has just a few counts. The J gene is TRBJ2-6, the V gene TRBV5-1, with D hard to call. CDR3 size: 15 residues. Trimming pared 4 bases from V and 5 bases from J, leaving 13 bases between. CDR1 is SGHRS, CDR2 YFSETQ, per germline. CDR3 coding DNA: TGCGCCAGCAGCCCGACGGCCGTTCGGGCCAACGTCCTGACTTTC. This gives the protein CASSPTAVRANVLTF.

The DNA for the CDR3 is TGCGCCAGCAGCTTGGCCGGCCCCAGCACAGATACGCAGTATTTT. Amino acids: CASSLAGPSTDTQYF. The chain links TRBV5-1 to TRBJ2-3; no clear D gene. Trimming cost V 0 bases and J 0 bases, with 8 bases left between them. CDR1 and CDR2 from the germline V gene are SGHRS and YFSETQ. The CDR3 has 15 residues.

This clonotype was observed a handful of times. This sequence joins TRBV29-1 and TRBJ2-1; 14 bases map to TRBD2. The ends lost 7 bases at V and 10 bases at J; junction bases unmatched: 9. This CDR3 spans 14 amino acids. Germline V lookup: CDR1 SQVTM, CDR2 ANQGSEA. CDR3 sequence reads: CSAGLAGGPREQFF. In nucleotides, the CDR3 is TGCAGCGCTGGACTAGCGGGAGGTCCCCGAGAGCAGTTCTTC.

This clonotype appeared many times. In DNA form, the CDR3 reads TGTGCCAGCAGCTTTTCGACTAACACTGAAGCTTTCTTT. Its translation is CASSFSTNTEAFF. This chain connects TRBV7-3 to TRBJ1-1; unclear D gene. V lost 3 bases and J 2 bases, leaving 7 bases between the germline ends. This CDR3 spans 13 amino acids. The germline V gene has CDR1 SGHTA and CDR2 FQGTGA.

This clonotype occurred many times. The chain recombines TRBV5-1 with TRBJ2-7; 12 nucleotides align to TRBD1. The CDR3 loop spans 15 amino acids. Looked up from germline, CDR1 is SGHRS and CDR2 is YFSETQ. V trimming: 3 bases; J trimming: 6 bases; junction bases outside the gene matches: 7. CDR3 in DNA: TGCGCCAGCAGCTCTGGGGACAGGGGGCTCTTCGAGCAGTACTTC. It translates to CASSSGDRGLFEQYF.

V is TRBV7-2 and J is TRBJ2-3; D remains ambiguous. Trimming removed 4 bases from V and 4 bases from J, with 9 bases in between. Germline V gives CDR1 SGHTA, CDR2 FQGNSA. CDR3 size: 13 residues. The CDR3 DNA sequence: TGTGCCAGCAGCTCAGAGCGCCCAGATACGCAGTATTTT. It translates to CASSSERPDTQYF.

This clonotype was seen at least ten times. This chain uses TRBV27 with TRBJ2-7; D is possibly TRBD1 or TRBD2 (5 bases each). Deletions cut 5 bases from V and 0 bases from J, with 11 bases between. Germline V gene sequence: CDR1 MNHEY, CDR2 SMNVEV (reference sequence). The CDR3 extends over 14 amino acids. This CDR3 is CASSGTGSSYEQYF. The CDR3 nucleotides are TGTGCCAGCAGTGGGACGGGCAGCTCCTACGAGCAGTACTTC.

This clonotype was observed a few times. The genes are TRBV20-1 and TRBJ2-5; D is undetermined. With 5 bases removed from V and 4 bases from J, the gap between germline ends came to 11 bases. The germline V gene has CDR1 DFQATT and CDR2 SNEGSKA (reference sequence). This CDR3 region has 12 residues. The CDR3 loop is CSALLPRETQYF. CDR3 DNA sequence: TGCAGTGCTCTTCTCCCTCGAGAGACCCAGTACTTC.

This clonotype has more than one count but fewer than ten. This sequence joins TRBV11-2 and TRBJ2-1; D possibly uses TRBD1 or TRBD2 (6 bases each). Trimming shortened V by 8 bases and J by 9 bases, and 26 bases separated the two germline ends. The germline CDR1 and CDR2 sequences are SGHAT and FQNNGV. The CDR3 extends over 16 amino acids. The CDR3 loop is CASAPDPDEGGREQFF. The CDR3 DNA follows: TGTGCCAGCGCCCCCGATCCCGACGAGGGGGGCCGTGAGCAGTTCTTC.

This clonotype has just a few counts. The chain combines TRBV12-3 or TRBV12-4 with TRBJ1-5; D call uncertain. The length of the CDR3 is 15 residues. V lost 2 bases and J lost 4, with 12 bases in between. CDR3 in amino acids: CASSLSLQKNQPQHF. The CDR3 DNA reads TGTGCCAGCAGTTTAAGTCTCCAGAAGAATCAGCCCCAGCATTTT.